The 14 T cell receptor beta chains listed next were all sequenced from one sample in a study of neurological immune-mediated disorders. Time point specified: longitudinal time-point 3. TCRdb re-derived calls from the 5' RACE reads in MiXCR, one entry per CDR3 protein. This table has some 55,000 distinct CDR3 sequences, approximately 8.4% appearing once. Sequences were obtained from PBMCs. These receptors came from a woman in her forties in good health.

The count of this clonotype is one. The chain has TRBV5-1 and TRBJ2-1; unclear D gene. This CDR3 has 16 amino acids. Trimming cost V 0 bases and J 5 bases, with 15 bases left between them. Germline V gives CDR1 SGHRS, CDR2 YFSETQ. CDR3 loop: CASSLGRDVRDNEQFF. The CDR3 DNA is TGCGCCAGCAGCTTGGGAAGAGATGTTAGGGACAATGAGCAGTTCTTC.

This clonotype was seen at least ten times. The chain is built from TRBV9 and TRBJ1-6; TRBD1 might be the D (6 bases). Per germline, CDR1 SGDLS and CDR2 YYNGEE. V lost 0 bases and J 8 bases, leaving 18 bases between the germline ends. The CDR3 loop spans 17 amino acids. This CDR3 reads CASSVDPGTLGDSPLHF. CDR3 nucleotide sequence: TGTGCCAGCAGCGTAGACCCCGGGACACTGGGCGATTCACCCCTCCACTTT. The entire variable domain, with the rest obtained from reference TRBV9 and TRBJ1-6, is as follows: DSGVTQTPKHLITATGQRVTLRCSPRSGDLSVYWYQQSLDQGLQFLIQYYNGEERAKGNILERFSAQQFPDLHSELNLSSLELGDSALYFCASSVDPGTLGDSPLHFGNGTRLTVT.

The sample holds many counts of this clonotype. This chain links TRBV12-5 with TRBJ2-1, with a possible D match to TRBD1 (5 bases). The CDR3 covers 13 residues. V lost 1 base and J lost 10, with 11 bases in between. Germline values: CDR1 LGHNT, CDR2 FRNRAP. The CDR3 loop is CASGLGVTGEQFF. The CDR3 coding sequence is TGTGCTAGTGGTTTGGGGGTTACAGGAGAGCAGTTCTTC.

This clonotype was found many times. The CDR3 reads CASSLGTGGRTDTQYF. DNA of the CDR3: TGTGCCAGCAGCTTGGGGACAGGGGGCAGGACAGATACGCAGTATTTT. V usage is TRBV5-6 and J usage is TRBJ2-3; 11 bases map to TRBD1. Germline V gene data show CDR1 as SGHDT and CDR2 as YYEEEE. This CDR3 has 16 amino acids. The V gene end was trimmed by 0 bases and the J gene end by 3 bases; junction bases not matched to a gene: 3. The entire variable domain, with the rest obtained from reference TRBV5-6 and TRBJ2-3, is as follows: DAGVTQSPTHLIKTRGQQVTLRCSPKSGHDTVSWYQQALGQGPQFIFQYYEEEERQRGNFPDRFSGHQFPNYSSELNVNALLLGDSALYLCASSLGTGGRTDTQYFGPGTRLTVL.

This clonotype has a count of ten or more. The rearrangement uses TRBV7-2 and TRBJ1-5, with unresolved D. In germline, CDR1 is SGHTA, CDR2 FQGNSA. The CDR3 is made up of 13 amino acids. V was trimmed by 5 bases and J by 7 bases, leaving 12 bases between them. DNA for the CDR3: TGTGCCAGCAGCGCGGGTGGAGGGCAGCCCCAGCATTTT. This translates into CASSAGGGQPQHF.

A note on this clonotype: A much larger clone differs from this one at a single base, so this may be a read error. CDR3 sequence: CASSHPRLVGQETQYF. CDR3 coding DNA: TGTGCCAGCAGCCACCCCCGACTAGTGGGACAAGAGACCCAGTACTTC. The chain carries TRBV3-1 and TRBJ2-5; D may be TRBD2 (6 bases). The germline gives CDR1 LGHDT, CDR2 YNNKEL (reference sequence). The CDR3 has 16 residues. V shed 3 bases and J shed 2 bases, with 16 bases lying between them.

This clonotype was seen repeatedly, ten times or more. V is TRBV6-5 and J is TRBJ1-1; no clear D gene. The CDR3 sequence is 16 residues long. Trimming took 4 bases from V and 3 from J, leaving 18 bases between them. Germline V gene lookup returns CDR1 MNHEY and CDR2 SVGAGI. The CDR3 protein is CASSSPGHPRDTEAFF. The CDR3 region has the DNA TGTGCCAGCAGTTCGCCCGGCCACCCGCGGGACACTGAAGCTTTCTTT.

This clonotype was seen at least ten times. The chain is built from TRBV7-7 and TRBJ2-2, with 11 bases lining up with TRBD2. Germline trimming cut 4 bases from V and 5 bases from J; bases unmatched to any gene: 3. This CDR3 region has 15 residues. The V gene's germline CDR1 is SSHAT and CDR2 FNYEAQ (reference sequence). CDR3 coding DNA: TGTGCCAGCAGCTCAACTAGCGGGAGAACCGGGGAGCTGTTTTTT. Translation gives CASSSTSGRTGELFF.

At least ten counts were recorded for this clonotype. This chain uses TRBV10-3 with TRBJ2-7; 10 positions match TRBD2. Germline CDR1 ENHRY, CDR2 SYGVKD. V trimming: 4 bases; J trimming: 3 bases; junction bases outside the gene matches: 3. This CDR3 comprises 14 residues. The CDR3 DNA is TGTGCCATCAGTGCCGGACTAGCGGTCTACGAGCAGTACTTC. It translates to CAISAGLAVYEQYF.

This clonotype was found a few times. The gene calls are TRBV24-1 and TRBJ2-2, with no clear D. This CDR3 is 16 amino acids long. The germline CDR1 and CDR2 sequences are KGHDR and SFDVKD. V lost 0 bases and J 2 bases, leaving 9 bases between the germline ends. The CDR3 sequence: CATSDLARTNTGELFF. DNA for the CDR3: TGTGCCACCAGTGATTTGGCCAGAACCAACACCGGGGAGCTGTTTTTT.

This clonotype has a count of ten or more. The chain has TRBV29-1 and TRBJ2-5; the match to TRBD1 covers 7 bases. Germline V CDR1 and CDR2: SQVTM, ANQGSEA. The V segment lost 6 bases and the J segment 5 bases; nucleotides outside the gene matches: 3. The CDR3 totals 11 residues. CDR3 in DNA: TGCAGCGTGGCGACAGGGGAGACCCAGTACTTC. Protein product: CSVATGETQYF. Full variable domain (outside the CDR3, taken from reference TRBV29-1 and TRBJ2-5): SAVISQKPSRDICQRGTSLTIQCQVDSQVTMMFWYRQQPGQSLTLIATANQGSEATYESGFVIDKFPISRPNLTFSTLTVSNMSPEDSSIYLCSVATGETQYFGPGTRLLVL.

This clonotype was counted at least ten times. J is TRBJ2-3 and V is TRBV4-3; 13 nucleotides agree with TRBD2. J lost 3 bases, V lost 3 bases, and 12 bases had no gene match. In germline, CDR1 is LGHNA, CDR2 YSLEER. CDR3 size: 19 residues. In DNA, the CDR3 is TGCGCCAGCAGCCAGCTGACTAGCGGGGGGCCTGGGGGGACAGATACGCAGTATTTT. Amino acid sequence: CASSQLTSGGPGGTDTQYF.

In this sample, this clonotype turned up many times. This chain uses TRBV4-3 with TRBJ1-6; D unresolved. V was cut by 0 bases and J by 0 bases, with 18 bases left in between. The CDR3 contains 20 residues. CDR1 and CDR2 from the germline V gene are LGHNA and YSLEER. CDR3 sequence (DNA): TGCGCCAGCAGCCAAGATTTGGCCACGGCGTCGAGCTCCTATAATTCACCCCTCCACTTT. It is translated as CASSQDLATASSSYNSPLHF.

Ten or more counts support this clonotype. This chain joins TRBV5-1 and TRBJ2-5, with D possibly being TRBD2 (6 bases). CDR3 size: 14 residues. V gave up 5 bases and J gave up 2 bases, with 13 bases separating them. Germline V gene sequence: CDR1 SGHRS, CDR2 YFSETQ. CDR3: CASSNGGQQETQYF. As DNA, the CDR3 is TGCGCCAGCAGTAATGGAGGGCAACAAGAGACCCAGTACTTC.